Below, one T cell receptor (beta chain) is given with its context. The germline V gene encodes CDR1 LGHNA and CDR2 YSLEER. V shed 4 bases, J shed 6 bases, and the junction held 4 bases outside the gene matches. This CDR3 has 13 amino acids. This sample stems from a study of beta chain features in type 1 diabetes. Expressed TCRB transcripts were sequenced because the entire RNA isolate underwent reverse transcription. The repertoire was sequenced with immunoSEQ multiplex PCR; TCRdb's copy has only in-frame clones and lacks some. The sample lists 810,000 or so clones, roughly 15% occurring once. The source is a woman between 18 and 29 years old in good health. Sequencing input: naive CD4+ T cells from blood. The rearrangement links TRBV4-3 to TRBJ2-3; 7 positions match TRBD1. CDR3 sequence: CASSLTGDDTQYF. The CDR3 nucleotides read TGCGCCAGCAGCCTCACAGGGGATGATACGCAGTATTTT.